The 3 T cell receptor beta chains presented below share a single source sample, sequenced in a study of blood T cells in healthy people across ages. With a J-beta primer mix and a sample-barcoded 5' primer, a second PCR ran about 7 to 12 cycles. TCRdb re-called the 5' RACE reads through MiXCR, storing one row per CDR3 protein. This table holds about 780,000 distinct CDR3 sequences, 46% found once. Source material: blood. These TCRs come from a man older than 75 in good health.

This clonotype appeared many times. The chain couples TRBV7-2 to TRBJ2-3; 12 nucleotides line up with TRBD1. J gave up 7 bases and V 5 bases, and 10 bases lay outside the gene matches. Per germline, CDR1 SGHTA and CDR2 FQGNSA. This CDR3 is built from 16 residues. The CDR3 nucleotides read TGTGCCAGCAGCGCGACCGGGACAGGGGGCCGGAATACGCAGTATTTT. Its protein is CASSATGTGGRNTQYF. The complete variable domain, with remaining parts taken from reference TRBV7-2 and TRBJ2-3, reads GAGVSQSPSNKVTEKGKDVELRCDPISGHTALYWYRQSLGQGLEFLIYFQGNSAPDKSGLPSDRFSAERTGGSVSTLTIQRTQQEDSAVYLCASSATGTGGRNTQYFGPGTRLTVL.

As concerns this clonotype: The junction and the germline gene differ at one end; a read error may be behind it. The chain joins TRBV29-1 to TRBJ1-5, with TRBD1 as a possible D gene (5 bases). The CDR3 consists of 14 residues. Germline V gene sequence: CDR1 SQVTM, CDR2 ANQGSEA. The CDR3 reads CSVAGTASNQPRHF. CDR3 sequence (DNA): TGCAGCGTTGCCGGGACGGCGAGCAATCAGCCCCGGCATTTT.

The chain joins TRBV29-1 to TRBJ2-1; the D gene is possibly TRBD1 (5 bases). V lost 6 bases and J lost 9, with 12 bases in between. The CDR3 is 11 amino acids. CDR1 SQVTM and CDR2 ANQGSEA come from the germline V gene. In DNA, the CDR3 is TGCAGCGTAGCAACACAGGTTGAGCAGTTCTTC. This encodes CSVATQVEQFF.